This TCR beta chain was sequenced during a study of T-cell memory formation after mild COVID-19. TCRdb reanalysed the 5' RACE reads using MiXCR and keeps one entry per CDR3 protein. This repertoire shows about 360,000 distinct CDR3 sequences, 13% to 15% found once; its top ten account for around a fifth. Germline V gene lookup returns CDR1 SQVTM and CDR2 ANQGSEA. The CDR3 runs 14 residues. The V segment lost 0 bases and the J segment 3 bases; nucleotides outside the gene matches: 1. This TCR was sampled from a man aged 18 to 30 who had mild COVID-19 (a few samples of this study predate the infection). Cell type and time point are not known. The V gene is TRBV29-1, the J gene TRBJ2-5; 10 nucleotides match TRBD2. Sequencing was performed on PBMCs or a T cell subset sorted from them (not recorded which). The CDR3, as DNA: TGCAGCGTTGAAGACACTAGCGGGAAAGAGACCCAGTACTTC. Translated, it gives CSVEDTSGKETQYF.